The source of this T cell receptor beta chain is a study of CD4+ T cells in melanoma (dated by TCRdb to 2022 to 2024). With regard to the full study: Neoantigen-specific CD4+ T cells in human melanoma were what the study investigated.

Libraries were prepared through the immunoSEQ multiplex PCR assay. This is the immuneACCESS table as TCRdb keeps it, with only in-frame sequences that have V and J called. A part of the clones is gone; compared with another copy, unresolved V genes explain less than half, and the rest is unexplained. This sample comprises fewer than 55,000 clones, roughly nine tenths of them detected only once. The ten largest clones add up to about an eighth of the sample. Results and caveats for the whole study, not just this receptor: Neoantigen-specific CD4+ T cells in melanoma were reported to have a range of differentiation states. The report described a correlation between neoantigen-specific CD4+ T cells and the function of CD8+ T cells, macrophages and B cells.

CDR1 and CDR2 were assigned from the germline V gene as SGHVS and FQNEAQ. V and J lose 5 bases and 3 bases, and a span of 14 bases separates them. Measured from the cysteine to the phenylalanine, the CDR3 is 15 residues long. The kept DNA is CDR3 alone, 45 bases in frame from the first base. Donors were patients with melanoma. About this clone itself: Which antigen it targets is not known. Base qualities are not recorded, but no much larger clone differs from it by a single base.

This receptor was identified in a human donor with melanoma. The receptor chain draws on TRBV7-8 and TRBJ1-5; tentative D gene TRBD1, with 6 bases matching. The specimen was peripheral blood. The bases read TGTGCCAGCAGCCCACCGGACAGACCCAATCAGCCCCAGCATTTT. The encoded protein is CASSPPDRPNQPQHF.